This T cell receptor beta chain was captured by sequencing in a study of shared clonotypes between healthy human individuals. Sequencing used immunoSEQ multiplex PCR; TCRdb keeps in-frame clones, though not all of them. The sample lists around 600,000 clones; roughly 98% were seen once. Study-level results: Clonotypes which were not shared had lower generation probabilities than clonotypes that all four donors shared.

V lost 4 bases and J lost 5; bases outside the gene matches: 17. Germline lookup yields CDR1 MGHDK and CDR2 SYGVNS. The CDR3 runs 17 residues. About this clone: Its antigen is undetermined.

Naive-designated CD8 cells lacked CD45RO, were positively enriched for CCR7, and omitted terminally differentiated effector memory CD45RA+ cells. The chain couples TRBV25-1 to TRBJ2-7, with 7 bases aligning to TRBD1. Sequencing was carried out using naive CD8+ T cells sorted from blood. The clonotype originates from a man aged 25-40 years in good health. CDR3 bases: TGTGCCAGCAGTGCCCTCACCTCCGGGACAGAGAGACACGAGCAGTACTTC. Amino acids: CASSALTSGTERHEQYF.